Shown below are 8 T cell receptor beta chains from a single sample sequenced in a study of blood T cell repertoires in COVID-19. TCRdb's table, derived via immunoSEQ multiplex PCR, lists solely in-frame clones and lacks some. This sample yields nearly 200,000 clones, of which nearly 90% are seen a single time; roughly 6.2% belongs to the top ten. Specimen: peripheral blood. These receptors were taken from a woman in her thirties or forties who had recovered from COVID-19.

The rearrangement links TRBV7-9 to TRBJ2-3; 14 nucleotides align to TRBD2. Germline V gene lookup returns CDR1 SEHNR and CDR2 FQNEAQ (reference sequence). This CDR3 region has 18 residues. V dropped 3 bases and J dropped 4; count of bases not matched to a gene: 9. The CDR3 reads CASSFRISGLAGADTQYF. The CDR3 DNA is TGTGCCAGCAGCTTCCGCATTTCGGGACTAGCGGGAGCAGATACGCAGTATTTT.

The rearrangement uses TRBV3-1 (or the pseudogene TRBV3-2) and TRBJ1-5; 8 nucleotides match TRBD1. With 5 bases clipped from V and 0 bases from J, the junction kept 3 bases outside the gene matches. Per the germline V gene, CDR1 is LGHDT and CDR2 is YNNKEL (reference sequence). The CDR3 has 15 residues. CDR3 in DNA: TGTGCCAGCAGCGCCGACAGGGGTAGCAATCAGCCCCAGCATTTT. Translated: CASSADRGSNQPQHF.

The chain links TRBV5-6 to TRBJ2-7, with D perhaps TRBD2 (5 bases). This CDR3 comprises 14 residues. Germline loops: CDR1 SGHDT, CDR2 YYEEEE. Trimming removed 4 bases at V and 6 bases at J, with 17 bases between. The CDR3 DNA reads as TGTGCCAGCAGCACGGACCCCAAAGGAGGCGAGCAGTACTTC. The encoded protein is CASSTDPKGGEQYF.

V gene TRBV6-5 combines with J gene TRBJ2-5; 7 bases are a match to TRBD1. CDR3 length equals 13 residues. In germline, CDR1 is MNHEY, CDR2 SVGAGI. Trimming took 7 bases from V and 5 from J; bases not matched to a gene: 7. As DNA, the CDR3 is TGTGCCAGCAAATTCGAGGGGGCTGAGACCCAGTACTTC. Residues: CASKFEGAETQYF.

This clone turned up a few times. This chain links TRBV24-1 with TRBJ2-1, with 7 bases lining up with TRBD2. The CDR3 is made up of 16 amino acids. J was trimmed by 5 bases and V by 4 bases; bases with no gene match: 10. In germline, CDR1 is KGHDR, CDR2 SFDVKD. The CDR3 DNA reads as TGTGCCACCAGTGACCCCGGGACTATGGGTGACAATGAGCAGTTCTTC. Residues: CATSDPGTMGDNEQFF.

This chain uses TRBV24-1 with TRBJ2-7; 9 bases map to TRBD1. With V trimmed by 4 bases and J by 6 bases, 9 bases remained unmatched. Germline CDR1 is KGHDR and CDR2 is SFDVKD. This CDR3 has 15 amino acids. CDR3: CATSEPGTGSGEQYF. As DNA, the CDR3 is TGTGCCACCAGTGAGCCCGGGACAGGGAGTGGCGAGCAGTACTTC.

The chain uses TRBV28 and TRBJ2-4; D may be TRBD2 (7 bases). Trimming took 3 bases from V and 7 from J, leaving 13 bases between them. CDR3 length equals 14 residues. Germline V CDR1 and CDR2: MDHEN, SYDVKM. The CDR3 protein is CASSFAGAGNIQYF. CDR3 in DNA: TGTGCCAGCAGTTTTGCGGGGGCGGGGAACATTCAGTACTTC.

This clone appeared a single time. The rearrangement links TRBV5-5 to TRBJ2-7, with 7 bases lining up with TRBD1. J gave up 7 bases and V 2 bases, and 6 bases lay outside the gene matches. Germline-derived CDR1 and CDR2 are SGHKS and YYEKEE (reference sequence). The CDR3 is made up of 13 amino acids. CDR3 amino acids: CASSFTGAGEQYF. In DNA, the CDR3 is TGTGCCAGCAGCTTTACAGGGGCGGGTGAGCAGTACTTC. The whole variable domain, remainder taken from reference TRBV5-5 and TRBJ2-7, is DAGVTQSPTHLIKTRGQQVTLRCSPISGHKSVSWYQQVLGQGPQFIFQYYEKEERGRGNFPDRFSARQFPNYSSELNVNALLLGDSALYLCASSFTGAGEQYFGPGTRLTVT.